Listed below are T cell receptor beta chains from one sample, sequenced in a study of cytomegalovirus exposure and HLA in healthy donors. Generated by immunoSEQ multiplex PCR, the TCRdb table keeps only in-frame clones and is missing some. The data hold fewer than 150,000 clones, with 15% observed a single time. The sample taken for sequencing was PBMCs. The source of these receptors is a young woman in good health and CMV-seronegative. Both conserved end residues are trimmed from each CDR3.

V gene	J gene	CDR3 protein
TRBV5-1	TRBJ2-2	ASSLVVANTGELF
TRBV6-1	TRBJ2-6	ASTPGGTGANVLT
TRBV9	TRBJ1-3	ASSPTGHSGNTIY
TRBV28	TRBJ2-3	ASSASGTGVGDTQY
TRBV4-3	TRBJ1-5	ASSQAPGDNQPQH
TRBV7-8	TRBJ2-3	ASSLAPARLAGGGTDTQY
TRBV6-1	TRBJ1-5	ASSIGGDQPQH
TRBV6-1	TRBJ2-7	ASSEPSGGPYEQY
TRBV7-7	TRBJ2-2	ASSPTPGGELF
TRBV7-9	TRBJ2-3	ASSPNRGLAGRDTQY
TRBV7-9	TRBJ2-7	ASSPHGTSGTYEQY
TRBV11-2	TRBJ2-7	ASSYRAGEVEQY
TRBV2	TRBJ1-2	ASSADTRYGYT
TRBV15	TRBJ1-1	ATSREVGGLGNTEAF
TRBV27	TRBJ1-5	ASSLSGGQPQH
TRBV29-1	TRBJ2-1	SVEDSGSGDEQF
TRBV5-4	TRBJ2-7	ASSLVSKEQY